The entry that follows covers one TCR beta chain sequence. Antigen: not known. J lost 3 bases, V lost 6 bases, and 5 bases had no gene match. CDR1 and CDR2 (germline): DFQATT, SNEGSKA (reference sequence). This CDR3 spans 14 amino acids. The data derive from a study of identical twins. The study, taken as a whole, reports: Out-of-frame TCR alpha sharing observed in monozygotic twins exceeded model estimates.

Template switching supplied a universal primer site; unique molecular identifiers were carried on the cDNA. TCRdb itself ran the 5' RACE reads through MiXCR, one entry per CDR3 protein. The sample carries approximately 470,000 distinct CDR3 sequences, more than 13% recorded once. Healthy Caucasian donors formed the entire cohort. A further study also used this sample, focusing on yellow fever vaccine responses in identical twins. In that study: Vaccine-induced T cell responses in twins were reportedly observed to appear partly convergent, partly personalized.

Specimen: CD4+ T cells sorted from blood. This chain joins TRBV20-1 and TRBJ2-2; 9 nucleotides agree with TRBD1. The origin of this receptor is a woman aged 18-29 years in good health. CDR3 nucleotide sequence: TGCAGTGCGGAATGGGACAGGGACACCGGGGAGCTGTTTTTT. As protein: CSAEWDRDTGELFF.